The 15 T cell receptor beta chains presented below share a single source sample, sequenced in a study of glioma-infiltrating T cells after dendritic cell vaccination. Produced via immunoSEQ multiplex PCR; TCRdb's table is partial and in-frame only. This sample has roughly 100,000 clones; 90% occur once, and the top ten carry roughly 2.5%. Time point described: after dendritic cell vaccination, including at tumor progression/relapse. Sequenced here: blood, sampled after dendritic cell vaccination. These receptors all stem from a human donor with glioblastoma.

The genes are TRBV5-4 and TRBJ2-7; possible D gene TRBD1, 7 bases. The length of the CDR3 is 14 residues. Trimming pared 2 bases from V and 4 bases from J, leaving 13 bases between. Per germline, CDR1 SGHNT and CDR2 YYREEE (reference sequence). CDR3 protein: CASSLGGGEYEQYF. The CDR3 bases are TGTGCCAGCAGCTTAGGAGGGGGCGAGTACGAGCAGTACTTC. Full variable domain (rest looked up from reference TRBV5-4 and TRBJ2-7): ETGVTQSPTHLIKTRGQQVTLRCSSQSGHNTVSWYQQALGQGPQFIFQYYREEENGRGNFPPRFSGLQFPNYSSELNVNALELDDSALYLCASSLGGGEYEQYFGPGTRLTVT.

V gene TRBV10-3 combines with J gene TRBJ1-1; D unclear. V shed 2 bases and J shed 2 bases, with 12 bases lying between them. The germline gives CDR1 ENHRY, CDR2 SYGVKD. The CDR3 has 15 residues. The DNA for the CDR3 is TGTGCCATCAGTGAGCCCGGGAGTGGAAACACTGAAGCTTTCTTT. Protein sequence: CAISEPGSGNTEAFF.

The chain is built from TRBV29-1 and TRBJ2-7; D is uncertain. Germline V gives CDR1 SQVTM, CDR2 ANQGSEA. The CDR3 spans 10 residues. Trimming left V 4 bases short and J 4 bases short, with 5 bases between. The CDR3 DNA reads TGCAGCGTTGGTAGTTACGAGCAGTACTTC. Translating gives CSVGSYEQYF.

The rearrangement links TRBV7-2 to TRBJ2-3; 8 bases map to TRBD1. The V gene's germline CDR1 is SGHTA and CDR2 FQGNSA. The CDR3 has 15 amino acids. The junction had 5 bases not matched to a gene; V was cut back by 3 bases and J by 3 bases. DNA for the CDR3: TGTGCCAGCAGCTTTCAAACAGGGGGGACAGATACGCAGTATTTT. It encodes CASSFQTGGTDTQYF.

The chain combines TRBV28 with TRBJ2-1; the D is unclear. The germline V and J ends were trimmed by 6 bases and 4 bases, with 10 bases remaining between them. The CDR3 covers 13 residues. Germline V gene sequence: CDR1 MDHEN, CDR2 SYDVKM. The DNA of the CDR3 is TGTGCCAGCAGCATTGAGAAATACAATGAGCAGTTCTTC. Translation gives CASSIEKYNEQFF.

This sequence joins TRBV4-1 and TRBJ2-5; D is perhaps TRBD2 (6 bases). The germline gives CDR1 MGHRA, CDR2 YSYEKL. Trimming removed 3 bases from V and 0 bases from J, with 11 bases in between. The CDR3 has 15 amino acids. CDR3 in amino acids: CASSQWTTNQETQYF. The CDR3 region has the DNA TGCGCCAGCAGCCAGTGGACTACTAACCAAGAGACCCAGTACTTC.

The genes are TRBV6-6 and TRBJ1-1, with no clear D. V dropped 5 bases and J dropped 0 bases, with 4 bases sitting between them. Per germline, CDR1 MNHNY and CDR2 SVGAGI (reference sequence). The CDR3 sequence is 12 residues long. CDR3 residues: CASSPLNTEAFF. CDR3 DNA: TGTGCCAGCAGTCCTTTGAACACTGAAGCTTTCTTT.

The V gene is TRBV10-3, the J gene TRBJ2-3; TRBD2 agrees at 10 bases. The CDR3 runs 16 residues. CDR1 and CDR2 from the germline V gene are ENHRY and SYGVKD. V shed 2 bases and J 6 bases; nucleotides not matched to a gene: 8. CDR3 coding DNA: TGTGCCATCAGTGAGACTAGCGGGAATCAGGCGGATACGCAGTATTTT. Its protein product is CAISETSGNQADTQYF.

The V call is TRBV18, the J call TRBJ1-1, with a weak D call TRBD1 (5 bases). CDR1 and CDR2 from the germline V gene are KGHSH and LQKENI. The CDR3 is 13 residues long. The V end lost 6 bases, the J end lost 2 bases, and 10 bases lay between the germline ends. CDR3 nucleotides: TGTGCCAGCTCGCGGACAACCAACACTGAAGCTTTCTTT. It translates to CASSRTTNTEAFF.

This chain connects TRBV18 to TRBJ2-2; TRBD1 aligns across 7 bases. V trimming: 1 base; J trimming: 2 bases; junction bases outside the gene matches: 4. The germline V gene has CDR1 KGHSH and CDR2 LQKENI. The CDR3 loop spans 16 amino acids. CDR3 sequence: CASSPQAGGNTGELFF. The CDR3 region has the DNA TGTGCCAGCTCACCACAGGCAGGGGGTAACACCGGGGAGCTGTTTTTT.

DNA for the CDR3: TGTGCCAGCGGACGTGGCGGGGTCACAGATACGCAGTATTTT. Protein sequence: CASGRGGVTDTQYF. The genes are TRBV27 and TRBJ2-3, with TRBD2 as a possible D gene (6 bases). Per the germline V gene, CDR1 is MNHEY and CDR2 is SMNVEV (reference sequence). The CDR3 length is 14 residues. Trimming pared 8 bases from V and 2 bases from J, leaving 14 bases between.

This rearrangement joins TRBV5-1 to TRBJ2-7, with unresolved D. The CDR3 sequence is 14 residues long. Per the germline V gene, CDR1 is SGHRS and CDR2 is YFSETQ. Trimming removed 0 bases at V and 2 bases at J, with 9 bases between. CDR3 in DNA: TGCGCCAGCAGCTTGGGGGCAGGAACCTACGAGCAGTACTTC. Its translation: CASSLGAGTYEQYF. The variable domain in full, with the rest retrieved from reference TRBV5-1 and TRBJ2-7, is KAGVTQTPRYLIKTRGQQVTLSCSPISGHRSVSWYQQTPGQGLQFLFEYFSETQRNKGNFPGRFSGRQFSNSRSEMNVSTLELGDSALYLCASSLGAGTYEQYFGPGTRLTVT.

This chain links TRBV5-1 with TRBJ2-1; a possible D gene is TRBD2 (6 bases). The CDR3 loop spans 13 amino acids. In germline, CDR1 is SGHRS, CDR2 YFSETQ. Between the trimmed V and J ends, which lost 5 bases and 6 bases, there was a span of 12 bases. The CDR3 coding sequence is TGCGCCAGCAGAGCTAGCGATATCAATGAGCAGTTCTTC. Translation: CASRASDINEQFF.

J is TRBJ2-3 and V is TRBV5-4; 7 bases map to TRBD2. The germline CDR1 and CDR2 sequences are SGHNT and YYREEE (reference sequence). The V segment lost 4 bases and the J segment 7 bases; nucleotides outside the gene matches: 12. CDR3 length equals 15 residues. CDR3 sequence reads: CASSPPGSGEHTQYF. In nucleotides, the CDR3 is TGTGCCAGCAGCCCCCCGGGAAGCGGGGAACATACGCAGTATTTT. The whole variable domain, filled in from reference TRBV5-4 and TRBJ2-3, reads ETGVTQSPTHLIKTRGQQVTLRCSSQSGHNTVSWYQQALGQGPQFIFQYYREEENGRGNFPPRFSGLQFPNYSSELNVNALELDDSALYLCASSPPGSGEHTQYFGPGTRLTVL.

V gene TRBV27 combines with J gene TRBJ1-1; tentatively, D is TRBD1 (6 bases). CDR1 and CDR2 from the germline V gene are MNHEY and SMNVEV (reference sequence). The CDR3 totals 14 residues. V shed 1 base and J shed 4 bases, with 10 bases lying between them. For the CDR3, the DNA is TGTGCCAGCAGTTTATTGGGGGCTAGCACTGAAGCTTTCTTT. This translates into CASSLLGASTEAFF.